The next 10 T cell receptor beta chains were all read from a single sample in a study of beta chain features in type 1 diabetes. All of the isolated RNA was reverse transcribed, so expressed TCRB transcripts were sequenced. Sequenced by immunoSEQ multiplex PCR; TCRdb stores in-frame clones only, minus some. This sample yields approximately 200,000 clones, of which around 10% are seen a single time; around 0.031% belongs to the top ten. The sequenced material came from naive CD4+ T cells from blood. The receptors come from a woman under 30 in good health.

This clone was found a few times. The identical CDR3 is also encoded by other nucleotide sequences in the sample. This rearrangement joins TRBV5-4 to TRBJ2-5, with D possibly being TRBD2 (5 bases). The CDR3 runs 13 residues. CDR1 SGHNT and CDR2 YYREEE come from the germline V gene (reference sequence). Trimming pared 5 bases from V and 0 bases from J, leaving 8 bases between. This CDR3 is CASSWGDQETQYF. The CDR3 coding sequence is TGTGCCAGCAGTTGGGGAGACCAAGAGACCCAGTACTTC.

The CDR3 is CASARSDRTYEQYF. The CDR3 region has the DNA TGTGCCAGCGCGAGATCGGACAGGACCTACGAGCAGTACTTC. J is TRBJ2-7 and V is TRBV6-1; TRBD1 matches 7 bases. Germline-derived CDR1 and CDR2 are MNHNS and SASEGT. After removal of 8 bases from V and 2 bases from J, the junction contained 9 bases not matched to a gene. This CDR3 contains 14 residues.

The rearrangement joins TRBV10-1 to TRBJ2-5; a possible D gene is TRBD1 (5 bases). This CDR3 is 15 amino acids long. V was shortened by 4 bases and J by 0 bases, with 12 bases between the two germline ends. In germline, CDR1 is WNHNN, CDR2 SYGVQD (reference sequence). As DNA, the CDR3 is TGCGCCAGCAGTGTCGGACAAACGAACCAAGAGACCCAGTACTTC. Protein sequence: CASSVGQTNQETQYF.

CDR3 protein: CASSQVPPSPYADTQYF. CDR3 DNA sequence: TGCGCCAGCAGCCAAGTCCCGCCTAGCCCCTATGCAGATACGCAGTATTTT. V and J are TRBV4-1 and TRBJ2-3; D might be TRBD2 (5 bases). In germline, CDR1 is MGHRA, CDR2 YSYEKL. The ends were cut back, 1 base at V and 4 bases at J, with 18 bases in the middle. The CDR3 runs to 17 residues.

V and J are TRBV9 and TRBJ2-6, with 9 bases matching TRBD2. CDR3 length: 18 amino acids. With 0 bases clipped from V and 0 bases from J, the junction kept 4 bases outside the gene matches. CDR1 and CDR2 (germline): SGDLS, YYNGEE. The CDR3 region has the DNA TGTGCCAGCAGCGTAGCTAGCGGGGCCAGCTCTGGGGCCAACGTCCTGACTTTC. This encodes CASSVASGASSGANVLTF.

This chain connects TRBV6-1 to TRBJ1-2; D is undetermined. The V end lost 2 bases, the J end lost 9 bases, and 10 bases lay between the germline ends. Germline V gene lookup returns CDR1 MNHNS and CDR2 SASEGT. The CDR3 extends over 12 amino acids. CDR3 region: CASSENWARYTF. For the CDR3, the DNA is TGTGCCAGCAGTGAAAATTGGGCTCGCTACACCTTC.

In this sample, this clone turned up a few times. V and J are TRBV6-1 and TRBJ2-4; D is possibly TRBD1 (5 bases). CDR1 is MNHNS and CDR2 is SASEGT in the germline V gene. This CDR3 comprises 14 residues. V dropped 1 base and J dropped 2 bases, with 6 bases sitting between them. As DNA, the CDR3 is TGTGCCAGCAGTGAAGGGACACCCAAAAACATTCAGTACTTC. Translation gives CASSEGTPKNIQYF.

This clone has more than one count but fewer than ten. The chain carries TRBV15 and TRBJ2-5, with TRBD2 identical over 12 bases. In germline, CDR1 is LNHNV, CDR2 YYDKDF (reference sequence). This CDR3 contains 15 residues. Trimming cost V 1 base and J 5 bases; bases outside gene matches: 2. In nucleotides, the CDR3 is TGTGCCACCAGCAGAGGGACTAGCGGGGCGGAGACCCAGTACTTC. This codes for CATSRGTSGAETQYF.

In this sample, this clone turned up a few times. The chain couples TRBV7-3 to TRBJ1-2; 8 bases line up with TRBD1. There are 15 residues in the CDR3. Germline CDR1 reads SGHTA; CDR2 reads FQGTGA. With 5 bases clipped from V and 0 bases from J, the junction kept 5 bases outside the gene matches. CDR3: CASSPRTGTNYGYTF. For the CDR3, the DNA is TGTGCCAGCAGCCCAAGGACAGGGACTAACTATGGCTACACCTTC.

The chain carries TRBV6-6 and TRBJ2-7; 11 bases are shared with TRBD2. The CDR3 spans 15 residues. V shed 6 bases, J shed 5 bases, and the junction held 9 bases outside the gene matches. In germline, CDR1 is MNHNY, CDR2 SVGAGI (reference sequence). CDR3 sequence: CASSLSGGAVNEQYF. In nucleotides, the CDR3 is TGTGCCAGCAGCCTTAGCGGGGGGGCGGTTAACGAGCAGTACTTC.